The 16 T cell receptor beta chains listed next were all sequenced from one sample in a study of T cells of healthy individuals. TCRdb passed the 5' RACE reads through MiXCR, listing each CDR3 protein once. Of 100,000 or so distinct CDR3 sequences in the sample, under 20% were seen once. All receptors come from a human donor in good health.

The chain is built from TRBV6-2 or TRBV6-3 and TRBJ2-2; 13 bases map to TRBD2. The CDR3 loop spans 16 amino acids. Germline values: CDR1 MNHEY, CDR2 SVGEGT. V dropped 4 bases and J dropped 6; count of bases not matched to a gene: 5. The CDR3 region is CASSFQLAGGAGELFF. The CDR3 coding sequence is TGTGCCAGCAGTTTTCAACTAGCGGGAGGGGCCGGGGAGCTGTTTTTT.

This clonotype was seen a few times. The V gene is TRBV5-1, the J gene TRBJ2-7; a weak D match, TRBD2 (6 bases). Germline V gene sequence: CDR1 SGHRS, CDR2 YFSETQ. The V and J ends lost 0 bases and 3 bases respectively, with 13 bases between them. This CDR3 region has 15 residues. The CDR3 coding sequence is TGCGCCAGCAGCTTGGTTAGCGGATACTTCTACGAGCAGTACTTC. This translates into CASSLVSGYFYEQYF.

This clonotype was detected a few times. J is TRBJ1-5 and V is TRBV6-2 or TRBV6-3; no reliable D call. There are 17 residues in the CDR3. Per germline, CDR1 MNHEY and CDR2 SVGEGT. Trimming removed 2 bases from V and 5 bases from J, with 19 bases in between. The CDR3 region is CASSYPPSRFSDQPQHF. DNA of the CDR3: TGTGCCAGCAGTTACCCGCCGTCCAGATTCAGCGATCAGCCCCAGCATTTT.

The chain recombines TRBV5-1 with TRBJ2-3; 7 nucleotides agree with TRBD2. The CDR3 is made up of 14 amino acids. J lost 2 bases, V lost 5 bases, and 5 bases had no gene match. Germline CDR1 SGHRS, CDR2 YFSETQ. CDR3 amino acids: CASSKTSVTDTQYF. CDR3 nucleotides: TGCGCCAGCAGTAAAACTAGCGTCACAGATACGCAGTATTTT.

The rearrangement links TRBV20-1 to TRBJ2-3; D unclear. CDR3 size: 14 residues. Germline CDR1 and CDR2: DFQATT and SNEGSKA (reference sequence). V was shortened by 5 bases and J by 2 bases, with 14 bases between the two germline ends. The CDR3 coding sequence is TGCAGTGCTCCTTTGGTGTCCCACACAGATACGCAGTATTTT. This encodes CSAPLVSHTDTQYF.

In this sample, this clonotype turned up a few times. CDR3 residues: CASSHGDRDTYNEQFF. The CDR3 coding sequence is TGTGCCAGCAGCCATGGAGACAGAGATACCTACAATGAGCAGTTCTTC. The chain employs TRBV4-2 and TRBJ2-1; a possible D gene is TRBD1 (5 bases). The germline V gene encodes CDR1 LGHNA and CDR2 YNFKEQ. V was trimmed by 3 bases and J by 2 bases, leaving 14 bases between them. The CDR3 sequence is 16 residues long.

This clonotype has only a few counts. V usage is TRBV5-4 and J usage is TRBJ2-1; D remains ambiguous. The V gene's germline CDR1 is SGHNT and CDR2 YYREEE (reference sequence). This CDR3 comprises 15 residues. Trimming removed 2 bases from V and 0 bases from J, with 9 bases in between. CDR3 bases: TGTGCCAGCAGCTTAGAGATGGACTCCTACAATGAGCAGTTCTTC. It translates to CASSLEMDSYNEQFF.

The chain carries TRBV29-1 and TRBJ2-3; D is unresolved. The germline CDR1 and CDR2 sequences are SQVTM and ANQGSEA. The CDR3 contains 15 residues. V lost 2 bases and J 1 base, leaving 13 bases between the germline ends. The CDR3 sequence: CSVETAGWGTDTQYF. The CDR3 region has the DNA TGCAGCGTTGAAACGGCCGGGTGGGGCACAGATACGCAGTATTTT.

The table lists this clonotype with many counts. V usage is TRBV15 and J usage is TRBJ2-3, with a tentative D call TRBD2 (5 bases). CDR3 length: 14 residues. From germline, CDR1 is LNHNV and CDR2 YYDKDF (reference sequence). Trimming took off 0 bases at V and 5 bases at J, with 9 bases between the two ends. The DNA for the CDR3 is TGTGCCACCAGCAGAGATCTCGAGGGAGATACGCAGTATTTT. Its translation is CATSRDLEGDTQYF. The full variable domain, completed using reference TRBV15 and TRBJ2-3, is DAMVIQNPRYQVTQFGKPVTLSCSQTLNHNVMYWYQQKSSQAPKLLFHYYDKDFNNEADTPDNFQSRRPNTSFCFLDIRSPGLGDTAMYLCATSRDLEGDTQYFGPGTRLTVL.

The chain joins TRBV29-1 to TRBJ2-1; unclear D gene. The germline V gene has CDR1 SQVTM and CDR2 ANQGSEA. V was clipped by 7 bases and J by 6 bases, with 10 bases between them. The CDR3 is 11 amino acids. In nucleotides, the CDR3 is TGCAGCGAACCCTGCTGCAATGAGCAGTTCTTC. Translated, it gives CSEPCCNEQFF.

Details on this clonotype: Mismatch with germline at one junction end may stem from a read error. The genes are TRBV12-3 or TRBV12-4 and TRBJ2-7; 8 bases map to TRBD1. This CDR3 comprises 14 residues. This CDR3 is CASSLGQGNYEQYF. The CDR3 DNA reads as TGTGCCAGCAGCTTAGGACAGGGAAACTACGAGCAGTACTTC.

This clonotype has a handful of counts. This chain uses TRBV28 with TRBJ2-3, with 7 bases that match TRBD2. Trimming cost V 6 bases and J 0 bases; bases outside gene matches: 6. The germline V gene encodes CDR1 MDHEN and CDR2 SYDVKM. The CDR3 extends over 15 amino acids. The DNA for the CDR3 is TGTGCCAGCAGAGTAGGGACTAAGAGCACAGATACGCAGTATTTT. It translates to CASRVGTKSTDTQYF.

The chain is built from TRBV3-1 and TRBJ2-2; TRBD2 aligns across 7 bases. V lost 8 bases, J lost 8 bases, and 14 bases stayed unmatched. CDR3 size: 15 residues. CDR1 LGHDT and CDR2 YNNKEL come from the germline V gene (reference sequence). The CDR3 DNA reads TGTGCCAGCCAGCCCTCAGCGGGGAGTCCGGGGGAGCTGTTTTTT. Translation: CASQPSAGSPGELFF. Combining the CDR3 with reference TRBV3-1 and TRBJ2-2 gives the whole variable domain DTAVSQTPKYLVTQMGNDKSIKCEQNLGHDTMYWYKQDSKKFLKIMFSYNNKELIINETVPNRFSPKSPDKAHLNLHINSLELGDSAVYFCASQPSAGSPGELFFGEGSRLTVL.

In its sample, this clonotype was seen once. The chain recombines TRBV15 with TRBJ2-1; no clear D. The ends were cut back, 6 bases at V and 7 bases at J, with 13 bases in the middle. The CDR3 extends over 13 amino acids. Per the germline V gene, CDR1 is LNHNV and CDR2 is YYDKDF (reference sequence). The CDR3: CATRSEVGNEQFF. In DNA form, the CDR3 reads TGTGCCACCAGGAGTGAGGTCGGGAATGAGCAGTTCTTC.

The chain is built from TRBV28 and TRBJ2-7; no clear D gene. The germline CDR1 and CDR2 sequences are MDHEN and SYDVKM. Trimming removed 2 bases from V and 0 bases from J, with 11 bases in between. This CDR3 is 15 amino acids long. CDR3 bases: TGTGCCAGCAGTTTACTACGGCAAAACTCCTACGAGCAGTACTTC. Amino acids: CASSLLRQNSYEQYF.

This clonotype was observed a handful of times. The chain couples TRBV9 to TRBJ2-1; 8 nucleotides match TRBD1. Trimming at V came to 2 bases and at J to 2 bases, leaving 3 bases not matched to a gene. This CDR3 has 15 residues. Per germline, CDR1 SGDLS and CDR2 YYNGEE. CDR3 protein: CASSVGQGPYNEQFF. The CDR3 region has the DNA TGTGCCAGCAGCGTCGGACAGGGACCCTACAATGAGCAGTTCTTC.